The present entry profiles one TCR beta chain with its context. Its antigen is not identified. These data originate in a study of STAT5B mutations in CD4+ large granular lymphocyte leukemia. Study-wide results and caveats: Patient CD4-sorted repertoires stayed more clonal than healthy ones after leukemic-clone removal.

The authors' processing: Putative leukemic clones, 55 to 65 in all, each exceeded 5% of the repertoire. Sequencing was performed with immunoSEQ multiplex PCR; in TCRdb, only in-frame clones are kept and a portion is missing. V and J calls and clone size are as listed in that table; D and trimming were resolved from the DNA. The table records almost 8,500 clones, just under 90% of them present only once. The sequenced sample was PBMCs. This TCR was sampled from a woman in her 70s with CD4+ T-cell large granular lymphocyte leukemia.

CDR3 residues: CASSDAGGGYNEQFF. Written as DNA, the CDR3 is TGTGCCAGTAGTGACGCGGGGGGGGGTTACAATGAGCAGTTCTTC. V and J are TRBV19 and TRBJ2-1; 9 bases fit TRBD2. Germline lookup yields CDR1 LNHDA and CDR2 SQIVND (reference sequence). V was pared by 5 bases and J by 4 bases, with 6 bases of the junction left unmatched. This CDR3 comprises 15 residues.